This T cell receptor (beta chain) is drawn from a study of T-cell reconstitution after alpha-beta-depleted transplantation in children (dated by TCRdb to the mid-2010s). Looking at the study overall: The study quantitatively tracked T-cell immune reconstitution after TCRalphabeta/CD19-depleted allogeneic hematopoietic cell transplantation in children using TCR repertoire profiling.

A note on this clonotype: Which antigen it targets is not known. Base qualities were left out, and no much larger clone turns up one base away.

In the paper's terms, the treatment or condition label means: allogeneic hematopoietic cell transplantation with graft depleted of TCRalphabeta T cells and CD19 B cells. The children who served as transplant recipients had been given grafts of TCRalphabeta/CD19-depleted allogeneic hematopoietic cells. Broad study findings and their caveats: Hyperexpanded clone frequencies declined over subsequent months; after one year, T-cell counts and TCRbeta diversity were mostly attributed to newly produced T cells. In some patients, the high TCRbeta diversity seen at day 60 was put down to recipient T cells and intrathymic progenitors that had survived conditioning. Apparently early alphabetaT-cell count recovery about two months after transplant reportedly relied on only several hundred rapidly expanded clones derived from non-depleted graft cells.

Reading the germline V gene (reference sequence) gives CDR1 DFQATT and CDR2 SNEGSKA. Germline trimming amounts to 6 bases on V and 3 bases on J, with 9 as the count of junction bases outside the gene matches. The CDR3 contains 16 residues, cysteine and phenylalanine counted. Only CDR3 DNA is held: 48 bases, read in frame from base 1. The library came from PCR. TCRdb records Illumina HiSeq 2500 as the sequencer. Molecular barcoding was employed in the preparation of TCR libraries, with unique molecular identifiers being used to normalize TCRbeta repertoire quantification. TCRdb reanalyzed the raw reads on its own, using fastp at Q25 for trimming and MiXCR for clone calling, and kept in-frame beta chains. Rows matching on CDR3 protein sequence are summarized as one entry with the most common DNA and genes. For this sample the table gives about 830,000 distinct CDR3 sequences, of which approximately 15% were detected only once. The ten biggest clones cover about 5% of the sample.

The material was PBMCs, mostly from graft donor cells, obtained 360 days after TCRalphabeta/CD19-depleted stem cell transplant. The clonotype originates from a male patient younger than 18 who had a stem cell transplant for acute lymphoblastic leukemia, so the T cells may come from the graft donor. The chain is encoded by TRBV20-1 joined to TRBJ2-3; 13 central bases correspond to TRBD2. The CDR3 loop reads CSAGTSGNPRTDTQYF. The DNA sequence is given as TGCAGTGCCGGGACTAGCGGGAACCCCCGGACAGATACGCAGTATTTT.